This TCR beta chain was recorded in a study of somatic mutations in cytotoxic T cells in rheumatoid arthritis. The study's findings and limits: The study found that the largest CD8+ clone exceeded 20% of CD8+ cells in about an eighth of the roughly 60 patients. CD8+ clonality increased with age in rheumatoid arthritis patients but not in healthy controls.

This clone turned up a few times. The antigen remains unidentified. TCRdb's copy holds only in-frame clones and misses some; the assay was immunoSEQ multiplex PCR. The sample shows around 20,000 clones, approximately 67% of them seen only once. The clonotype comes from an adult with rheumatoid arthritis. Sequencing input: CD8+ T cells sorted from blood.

The CDR3 is CASRDPGQGTEAFF. The CDR3, as DNA: TGTGCCAGCAGGGATCCGGGACAGGGGACTGAAGCTTTCTTT. The chain uses TRBV2 and TRBJ1-1; 10 nucleotides agree with TRBD1. J gave up 5 bases and V 6 bases, and 6 bases lay outside the gene matches. This CDR3 spans 14 amino acids. Germline V gene lookup returns CDR1 SNHLY and CDR2 FYNNEI. The full variable domain, completed using reference TRBV2 and TRBJ1-1, is EPEVTQTPSHQVTQMGQEVILRCVPISNHLYFYWYRQILGQKVEFLVSFYNNEISEKSEIFDDQFSVERPDGSNFTLKIRSTKLEDSAMYFCASRDPGQGTEAFFGQGTRLTVV.